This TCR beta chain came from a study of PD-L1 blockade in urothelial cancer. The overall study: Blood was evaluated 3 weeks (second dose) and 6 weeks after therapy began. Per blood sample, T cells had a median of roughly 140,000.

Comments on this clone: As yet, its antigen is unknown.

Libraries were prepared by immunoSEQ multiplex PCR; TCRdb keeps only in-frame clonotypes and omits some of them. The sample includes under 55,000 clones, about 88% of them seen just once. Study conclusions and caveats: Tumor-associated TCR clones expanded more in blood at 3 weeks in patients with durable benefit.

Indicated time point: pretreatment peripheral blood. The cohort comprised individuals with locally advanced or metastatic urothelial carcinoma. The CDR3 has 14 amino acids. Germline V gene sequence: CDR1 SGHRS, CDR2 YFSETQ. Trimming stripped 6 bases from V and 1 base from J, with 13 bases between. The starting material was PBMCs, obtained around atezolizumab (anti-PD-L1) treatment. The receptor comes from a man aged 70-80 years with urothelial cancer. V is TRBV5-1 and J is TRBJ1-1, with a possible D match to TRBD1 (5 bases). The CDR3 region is CASKRQGTNTEAFF. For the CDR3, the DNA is TGCGCCAGCAAACGTCAGGGAACGAACACTGAAGCTTTCTTT.